The 4 T cell receptor beta chains listed next were all sequenced from one sample in a study of T cells in localized non-small cell lung cancer. The protocol was immunoSEQ multiplex PCR, while the TCRdb copy is restricted to in-frame clones and leaves out a portion. Among about 72,000 clones listed, approximately 84% were seen once. Sequences were derived from peripheral blood, sampled before any cancer treatment. All receptors come from a female donor older than 55 with stage I lung adenocarcinoma.

The chain recombines TRBV6-6 with TRBJ1-1; D is unresolved. V dropped 6 bases and J dropped 0 bases, with 8 bases sitting between them. The CDR3 runs to 13 residues. CDR1 and CDR2 (germline): MNHNY, SVGAGI (reference sequence). The chain's CDR3 is CASSPGVNTEAFF. As DNA, the CDR3 is TGTGCCAGCAGCCCCGGCGTGAACACTGAAGCTTTCTTT.

The V and J genes are TRBV9 and TRBJ2-1; 9 bases are a match to TRBD1. V shed 4 bases, J shed 2 bases, and the junction held 4 bases outside the gene matches. The length of the CDR3 is 15 residues. Germline V gene lookup returns CDR1 SGDLS and CDR2 YYNGEE. The CDR3 here is CASSRDRAAYNEQFF. The CDR3 DNA is TGTGCCAGCAGCCGGGACAGGGCAGCCTACAATGAGCAGTTCTTC.

The chain uses TRBV5-5 and TRBJ1-2; possibly TRBD1 for D (6 bases). Trimming pared 4 bases from V and 0 bases from J, leaving 25 bases between. Germline V CDR1 and CDR2: SGHKS, YYEKEE (reference sequence). The CDR3 length is 19 residues. CDR3 nucleotide sequence: TGTGCCAGCAGCCTAAGGGGACTGACAGGAAGGGAAACTAACTATGGCTACACCTTC. It is translated as CASSLRGLTGRETNYGYTF.

The chain combines TRBV5-6 with TRBJ1-5; the D is unclear. This CDR3 has 13 amino acids. The V gene lost 2 bases and the J gene lost 7 bases, with 10 bases spanning the gap. CDR1 and CDR2 from the germline V gene are SGHDT and YYEEEE. The CDR3 here is CASSFNPTQPQHF. Written as DNA, the CDR3 is TGTGCCAGCAGCTTCAACCCAACCCAGCCCCAGCATTTT.